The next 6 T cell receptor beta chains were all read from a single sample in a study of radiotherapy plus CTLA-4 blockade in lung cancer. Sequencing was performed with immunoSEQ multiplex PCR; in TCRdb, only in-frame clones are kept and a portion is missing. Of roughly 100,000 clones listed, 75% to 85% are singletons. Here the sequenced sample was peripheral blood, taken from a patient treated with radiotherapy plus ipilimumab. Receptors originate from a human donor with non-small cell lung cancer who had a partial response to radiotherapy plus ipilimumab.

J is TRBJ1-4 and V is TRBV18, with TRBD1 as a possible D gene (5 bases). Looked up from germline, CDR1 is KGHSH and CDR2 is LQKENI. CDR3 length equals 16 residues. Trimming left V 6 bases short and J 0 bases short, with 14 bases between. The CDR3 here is CASSRPSTATNEKLFF. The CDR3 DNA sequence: TGTGCCAGCTCCCGCCCGTCGACAGCAACTAATGAAAAACTGTTTTTT.

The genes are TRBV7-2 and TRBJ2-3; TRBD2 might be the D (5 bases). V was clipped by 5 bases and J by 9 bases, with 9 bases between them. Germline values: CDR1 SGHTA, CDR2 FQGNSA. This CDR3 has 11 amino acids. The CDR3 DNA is TGTGCCAGCAGCCCCCCGGGGACGCAGTATTTT. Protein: CASSPPGTQYF.

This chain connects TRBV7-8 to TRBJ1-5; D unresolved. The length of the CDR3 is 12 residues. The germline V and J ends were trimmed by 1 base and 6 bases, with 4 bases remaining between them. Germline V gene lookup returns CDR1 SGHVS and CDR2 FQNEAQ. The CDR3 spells CASSLGGQPQHF. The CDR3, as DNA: TGTGCCAGCAGCTTAGGAGGTCAGCCCCAGCATTTT.

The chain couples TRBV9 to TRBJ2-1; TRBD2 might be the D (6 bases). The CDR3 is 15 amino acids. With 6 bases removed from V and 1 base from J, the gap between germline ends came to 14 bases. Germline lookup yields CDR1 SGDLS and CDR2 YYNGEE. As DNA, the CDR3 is TGTGCCAGCACCCCAAGTGGAGGGTCCTACAATGAGCAGTTCTTC. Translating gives CASTPSGGSYNEQFF.

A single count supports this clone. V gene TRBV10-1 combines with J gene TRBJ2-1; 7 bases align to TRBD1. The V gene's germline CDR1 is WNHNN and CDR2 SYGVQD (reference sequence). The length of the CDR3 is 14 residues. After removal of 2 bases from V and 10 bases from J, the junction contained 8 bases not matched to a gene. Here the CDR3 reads CASSEAGGRWEQFF. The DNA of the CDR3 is TGCGCCAGCAGTGAGGCAGGGGGTCGGTGGGAGCAGTTCTTC.

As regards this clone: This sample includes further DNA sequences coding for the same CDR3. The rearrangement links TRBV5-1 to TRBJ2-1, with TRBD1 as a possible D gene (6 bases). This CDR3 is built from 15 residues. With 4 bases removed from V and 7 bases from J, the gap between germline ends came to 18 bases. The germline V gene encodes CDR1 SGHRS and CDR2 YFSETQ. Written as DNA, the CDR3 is TGCGCCAGCAGCCGGGGACCAGGACAGTCTAATGAGCAGTTCTTC. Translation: CASSRGPGQSNEQFF.